These 7 T cell receptor beta chains came from one sample sequenced in a study of read filtering for tumor transcriptome and immune sequencing. Molecular barcoded adaptors covering alpha/delta and beta/gamma chains were used on roughly 400 ng RNA. One entry per CDR3 protein results from TCRdb running MiXCR on the reads. The data contain 40,000 or so distinct CDR3 sequences, roughly 13% of them singletons. The sample comprised a population of CD138-negative cells sorted from bone marrow. These receptors all stem from a donor at least 40 years old with multiple myeloma.

At least ten counts were recorded for this clonotype. The CDR3 DNA sequence: TGTGCCAGCATTTCGTACTTCAACAATGAGCAGTTCTTC. This sequence encodes CASISYFNNEQFF. The chain has TRBV28 and TRBJ2-1; no reliable D call. Looked up from germline, CDR1 is MDHEN and CDR2 is SYDVKM. The ends were cut back, 7 bases at V and 5 bases at J, with 12 bases in the middle. This CDR3 is 13 amino acids long.

In its sample, this clonotype was seen many times. The V call is TRBV6-6, the J call TRBJ2-1, with 8 positions matching TRBD2. The CDR3 spans 11 residues. Germline assignment: CDR1 MNHNY and CDR2 SVGAGI (reference sequence). In DNA, the CDR3 is TGTGCGACCGGGAGGGGGAGTGAGCAGTTCTTC. This codes for CATGRGSEQFF.

There are many counts of this clonotype. The V gene is TRBV2, the J gene TRBJ1-2, with D unclear. Looked up from germline, CDR1 is SNHLY and CDR2 is FYNNEI. This CDR3 is 13 amino acids long. Between the trimmed V and J ends, which lost 1 base and 3 bases, there was a span of 6 bases. In nucleotides, the CDR3 is TGTGCCAGCAGTGAAGTTAGCGACTATGGCTACACCTTC. As protein: CASSEVSDYGYTF. Full variable domain (missing parts from reference TRBV2 and TRBJ1-2): EPEVTQTPSHQVTQMGQEVILRCVPISNHLYFYWYRQILGQKVEFLVSFYNNEISEKSEIFDDQFSVERPDGSNFTLKIRSTKLEDSAMYFCASSEVSDYGYTFGSGTRLTVV.

This clonotype was seen at least ten times. This chain connects TRBV20-1 to TRBJ1-2, with 8 bases identical to TRBD1. Germline assignment: CDR1 DFQATT and CDR2 SNEGSKA (reference sequence). With 3 bases clipped from V and 5 bases from J, the junction kept 17 bases outside the gene matches. This CDR3 has 17 residues. The CDR3 loop is CSASTPTPGQGSYGYTF. The CDR3 DNA reads as TGCAGTGCTAGTACCCCGACCCCTGGACAGGGCTCGTATGGCTACACCTTC.

This clonotype was counted many times. The chain employs TRBV6-2 or TRBV6-3 and TRBJ1-5, with 9 bases that match TRBD1. The CDR3 consists of 15 residues. From germline, CDR1 is MNHEY and CDR2 SVGEGT. V was clipped by 7 bases and J by 6 bases; unmatched bases: 10. The DNA for the CDR3 is TGTGCCAGCACCCTGGGACAGGGCGTGATTCAGCCCCAGCATTTT. Encoded protein: CASTLGQGVIQPQHF.

This clonotype was counted a few times. The chain recombines TRBV11-2 with TRBJ1-2; D is uncertain. The CDR3 has 14 residues. The V gene lost 2 bases and the J gene lost 4 bases, with 11 bases spanning the gap. CDR1 is SGHAT, CDR2 FQNNGV, per germline. Here the CDR3 DNA reads TGTGCCAGCAGCTTACTCAAAGCCCGCTATGGCTACACCTTC. Protein product: CASSLLKARYGYTF.

This clonotype is classed as medium-sized. This rearrangement joins TRBV2 to TRBJ2-1; TRBD2 matches 11 bases. Germline V gene sequence: CDR1 SNHLY, CDR2 FYNNEI. The CDR3 length is 16 residues. V was pared by 1 base and J by 7 bases, with 6 bases of the junction left unmatched. CDR3: CASSEDLAGGRNEQFF. CDR3 nucleotides: TGTGCCAGCAGTGAAGATCTAGCGGGAGGTAGAAATGAGCAGTTCTTC.